Only a few counts were recorded for the clone carrying this TCR beta chain. Its antigen is currently unknown. The data derive from a study of identical twins. Donors were all healthy Caucasians. Study outcomes and limitations: Fewer insertions marked abundant cord blood beta clonotypes; young adult naive trended weakly, memory not at all.

Each CDR3 protein gets one entry after TCRdb re-called the 5' RACE reads with MiXCR. The sample has 1.5 million or so distinct CDR3 sequences, roughly a third seen once; the top ten hold 0.27%. This CDR3 contains 21 residues. The J gene is TRBJ2-1, the V gene TRBV21-1; TRBD1, the D gene given by the table, was not confirmed from the DNA. TRBV21-1 is a pseudogene locus. The receptor's source is a newborn girl in good health. The sequencing sample was made of cord blood. The CDR3 DNA follows: TGTGCCAGCAGCAAGGCAGGTTTGGATATAGGACCGCAGGTTTTTAGGGGTGAGCAGTTCTTC. This gives the protein CASSKAGLDIGPQVFRGEQFF.